This T cell receptor beta chain comes out of a study of T-cell memory formation after mild COVID-19. For this clonotype: Its antigen is currently unknown.

The germline CDR1 and CDR2 sequences are DFQATT and SNEGSKA (reference sequence). CDR3 length equals 17 residues. With 5 bases clipped from V and 0 bases from J, the junction kept 11 bases outside the gene matches. From 5'RACE with constant-segment primers came TCR alpha and TCR beta cDNA libraries that carried sample barcodes and UMIs. Each CDR3 protein is one row after TCRdb ran MiXCR on the 5' RACE reads. The top ten clones hold about 21% of a sample with about 360,000 distinct CDR3 sequences, 10% to 15% of them seen once. Findings and limits, study-wide: Whether second-wave clones peaking at day 37 were SARS-CoV-2 specific went unconfirmed. Contracting clones localized mainly to CM and EM when CD4+ and mainly to EMRA when CD8+. Within pre-infection memory, some responding clones were found, suggesting cross-reactive memory joined.

Sequenced material: PBMCs or a T cell subset sorted from them (not recorded which). The V gene is TRBV20-1, the J gene TRBJ2-3, with TRBD2 identical over 10 bases. The receptor was derived from a young man who had mild COVID-19 (a few samples of this study predate the infection). Cell type and time point are not known. This CDR3 is CSAPLAGVSFSTDTQYF. CDR3 sequence (DNA): TGCAGTGCTCCCCTAGCGGGGGTGTCGTTTAGCACAGATACGCAGTATTTT.